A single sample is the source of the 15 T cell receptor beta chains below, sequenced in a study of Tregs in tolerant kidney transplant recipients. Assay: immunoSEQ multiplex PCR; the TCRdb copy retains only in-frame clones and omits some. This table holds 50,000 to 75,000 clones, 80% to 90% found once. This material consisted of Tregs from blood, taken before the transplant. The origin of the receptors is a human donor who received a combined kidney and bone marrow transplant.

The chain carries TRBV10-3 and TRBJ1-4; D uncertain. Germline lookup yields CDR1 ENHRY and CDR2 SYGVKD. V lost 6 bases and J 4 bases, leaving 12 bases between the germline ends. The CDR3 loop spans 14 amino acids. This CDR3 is CAISKGEINEKLFF. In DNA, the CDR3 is TGTGCCATCAGCAAGGGCGAGATTAATGAAAAACTGTTTTTT.

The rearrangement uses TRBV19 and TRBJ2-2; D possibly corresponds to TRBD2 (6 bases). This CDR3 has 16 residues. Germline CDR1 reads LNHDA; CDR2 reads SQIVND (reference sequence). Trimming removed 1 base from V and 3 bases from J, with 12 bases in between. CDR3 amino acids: CASSIGRGFDTGELFF. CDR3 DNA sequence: TGTGCCAGTAGTATAGGTCGGGGGTTTGACACCGGGGAGCTGTTTTTT.

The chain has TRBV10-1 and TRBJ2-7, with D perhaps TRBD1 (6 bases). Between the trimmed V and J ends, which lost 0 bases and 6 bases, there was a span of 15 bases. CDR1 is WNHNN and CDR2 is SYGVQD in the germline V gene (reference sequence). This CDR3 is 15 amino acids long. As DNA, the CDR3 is TGCGCCAGCAGTGAGTCTTTCGCAGGGGCCAGCGAGCAGTACTTC. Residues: CASSESFAGASEQYF.

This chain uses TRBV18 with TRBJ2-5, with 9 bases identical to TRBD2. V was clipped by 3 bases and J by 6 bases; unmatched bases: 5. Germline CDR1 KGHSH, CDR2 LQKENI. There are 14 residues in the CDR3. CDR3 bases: TGTGCCAGCTCACCCATAGCGGGAGAGAAGACCCAGTACTTC. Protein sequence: CASSPIAGEKTQYF.

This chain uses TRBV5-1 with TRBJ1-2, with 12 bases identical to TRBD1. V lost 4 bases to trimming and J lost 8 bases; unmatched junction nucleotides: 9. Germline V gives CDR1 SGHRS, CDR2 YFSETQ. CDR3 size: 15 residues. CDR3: CASSLAGTGGSGYTF. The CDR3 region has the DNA TGCGCCAGCAGCCTGGCCGGGACAGGGGGCTCGGGCTACACCTTC.

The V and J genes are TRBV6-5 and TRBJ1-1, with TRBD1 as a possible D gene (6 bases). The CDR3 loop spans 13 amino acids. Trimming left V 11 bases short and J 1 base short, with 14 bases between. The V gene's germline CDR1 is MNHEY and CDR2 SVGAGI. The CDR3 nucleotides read TGTGCCGTAACCCAGGGGAGGAACACTGAAGCTTTCTTT. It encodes CAVTQGRNTEAFF.

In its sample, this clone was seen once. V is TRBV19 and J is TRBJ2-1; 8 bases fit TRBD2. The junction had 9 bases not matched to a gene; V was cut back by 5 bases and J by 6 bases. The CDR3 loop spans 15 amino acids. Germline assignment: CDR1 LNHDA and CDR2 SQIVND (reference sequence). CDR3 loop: CASSGAGRVLNEQFF. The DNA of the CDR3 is TGTGCCAGTAGTGGAGCCGGGAGGGTTCTCAATGAGCAGTTCTTC.

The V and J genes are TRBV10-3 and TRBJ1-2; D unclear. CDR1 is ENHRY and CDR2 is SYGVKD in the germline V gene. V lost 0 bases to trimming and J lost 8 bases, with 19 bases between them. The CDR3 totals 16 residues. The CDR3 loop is CAISESKGYHLGGYTF. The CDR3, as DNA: TGTGCCATCAGTGAGTCGAAGGGATACCACCTGGGGGGCTACACCTTC.

CDR3 sequence reads: CASIATAYNEQFF. Here the CDR3 DNA reads TGTGCCAGCATCGCGACAGCGTACAATGAGCAGTTCTTC. The chain joins TRBV7-9 to TRBJ2-1, with D tentatively TRBD1 (5 bases). The CDR3 length is 13 residues. The germline CDR1 and CDR2 sequences are SEHNR and FQNEAQ (reference sequence). Trimming took 7 bases from V and 4 from J, leaving 11 bases between them.

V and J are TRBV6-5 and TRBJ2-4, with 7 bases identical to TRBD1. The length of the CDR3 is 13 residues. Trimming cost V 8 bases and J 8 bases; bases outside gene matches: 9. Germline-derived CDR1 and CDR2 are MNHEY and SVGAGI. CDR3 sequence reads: CASSKQGQDIQYF. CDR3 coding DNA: TGTGCCAGCTCGAAACAGGGGCAAGACATTCAGTACTTC.

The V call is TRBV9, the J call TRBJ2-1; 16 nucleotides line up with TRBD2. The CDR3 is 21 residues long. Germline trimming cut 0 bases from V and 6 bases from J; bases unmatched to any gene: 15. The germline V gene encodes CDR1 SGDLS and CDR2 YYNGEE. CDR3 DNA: TGTGCCAGCAGCGTAGTTTTGGGGGGACTAGCGGGAGGGAGGCCCCCCAATGAGCAGTTCTTC. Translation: CASSVVLGGLAGGRPPNEQFF.

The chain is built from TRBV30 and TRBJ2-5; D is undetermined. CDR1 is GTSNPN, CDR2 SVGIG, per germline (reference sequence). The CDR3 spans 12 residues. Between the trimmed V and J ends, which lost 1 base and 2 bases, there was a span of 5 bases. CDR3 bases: TGTGCCTGGAGTGCCCGGCAAGAGACCCAGTACTTC. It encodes CAWSARQETQYF.

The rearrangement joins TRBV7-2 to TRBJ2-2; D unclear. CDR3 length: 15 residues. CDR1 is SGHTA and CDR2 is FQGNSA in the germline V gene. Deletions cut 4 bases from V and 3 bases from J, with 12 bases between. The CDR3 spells CASSSRIMDTGELFF. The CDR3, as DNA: TGTGCCAGCAGCTCTAGAATAATGGACACCGGGGAGCTGTTTTTT.

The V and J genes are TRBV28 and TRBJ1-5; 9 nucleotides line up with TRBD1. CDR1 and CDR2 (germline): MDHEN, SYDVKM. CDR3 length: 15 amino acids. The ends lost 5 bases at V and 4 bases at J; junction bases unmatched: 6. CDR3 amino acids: CASSNRGLGNQPQHF. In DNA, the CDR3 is TGTGCCAGCAGTAACAGGGGGCTAGGTAATCAGCCCCAGCATTTT.

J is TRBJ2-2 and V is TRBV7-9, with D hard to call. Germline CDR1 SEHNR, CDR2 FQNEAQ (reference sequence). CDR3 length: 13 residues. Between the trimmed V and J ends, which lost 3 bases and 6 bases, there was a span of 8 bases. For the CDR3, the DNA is TGTGCCAGCAGCTTTAGCAGTCCCGGGGAGCTGTTTTTT. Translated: CASSFSSPGELFF.